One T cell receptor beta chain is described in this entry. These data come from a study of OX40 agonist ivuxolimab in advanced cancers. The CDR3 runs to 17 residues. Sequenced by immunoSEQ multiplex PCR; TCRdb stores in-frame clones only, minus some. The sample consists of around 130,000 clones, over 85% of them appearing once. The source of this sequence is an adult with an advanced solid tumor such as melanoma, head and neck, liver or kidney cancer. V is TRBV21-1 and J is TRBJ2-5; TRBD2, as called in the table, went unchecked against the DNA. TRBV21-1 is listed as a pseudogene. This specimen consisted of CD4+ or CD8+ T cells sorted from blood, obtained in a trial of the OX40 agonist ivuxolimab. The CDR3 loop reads CASSKDRGSPAKKTQYF. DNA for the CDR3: TGTGCCAGCAGCAAAGATAGAGGCTCCCCGGCGAAAAAGACCCAGTACTTC.